Each of the 23 T cell receptor beta chains below was sequenced from the same sample in a study of T cells after yellow fever vaccination. From the 5' RACE reads, TCRdb called clonotypes with MiXCR, one entry per CDR3 protein. The repertoire holds hundreds of thousands of distinct CDR3 sequences, with about 9.5% as singletons. Here the sequenced sample was PBMCs, taken on the day of the first yellow fever vaccination. The receptors shown here come from a man aged 18 to 30 who received the YFV17D yellow fever vaccine.

This clonotype turned up a few times. The CDR3 DNA reads TGTGCCAGTAGTATAGGCTCGGGGGACACTGAAGCTTTCTTT. The encoded protein is CASSIGSGDTEAFF. This chain connects TRBV19 to TRBJ1-1, with a possible D match to TRBD1 (5 bases). The CDR3 sequence is 14 residues long. V gave up 1 base and J gave up 3 bases, with 9 bases separating them. Germline CDR1 reads LNHDA; CDR2 reads SQIVND (reference sequence). Full variable domain (missing parts from reference TRBV19 and TRBJ1-1): DGGITQSPKYLFRKEGQNVTLSCEQNLNHDAMYWYRQDPGQGLRLIYYSQIVNDFQKGDIAEGYSVSREKKESFPLTVTSAQKNPTAFYLCASSIGSGDTEAFFGQGTRLTVV.

This clonotype has at least ten counts. The CDR3 sequence is CASALAGGAYEQYF. DNA for the CDR3: TGTGCCAGTGCCCTAGCGGGGGGGGCCTACGAGCAGTACTTC. The rearrangement uses TRBV7-2 and TRBJ2-7; 12 bases align to TRBD2. Looked up from germline, CDR1 is SGHTA and CDR2 is FQGNSA. After removal of 9 bases from V and 2 bases from J, the junction contained 5 bases not matched to a gene. The CDR3 totals 14 residues.

This clonotype was counted only a few times. The rearrangement links TRBV4-2 to TRBJ2-7, with D possibly being TRBD1 or TRBD2 (5 bases each). The CDR3 spans 15 residues. Germline lookup yields CDR1 LGHNA and CDR2 YNFKEQ. Trimming left V 0 bases short and J 7 bases short, with 16 bases between. The DNA for the CDR3 is TGTGCCAGCAGCCAAGAATCTTCCCGAGGGACGGAGCAGTACTTC. Its protein is CASSQESSRGTEQYF.

V usage is TRBV7-2 and J usage is TRBJ1-1, with D hard to call. V was cut by 2 bases and J by 1 base, with 8 bases left in between. The germline V gene encodes CDR1 SGHTA and CDR2 FQGNSA. The CDR3 spans 14 residues. CDR3 region: CASSLNGENTEAFF. The DNA for the CDR3 is TGTGCCAGCAGCTTAAACGGGGAGAACACTGAAGCTTTCTTT.

This clonotype was recorded a few times. The chain carries TRBV5-1 and TRBJ2-2; D gene unclear. CDR3 length equals 17 residues. V lost 0 bases to trimming and J lost 4 bases, with 16 bases between them. Per germline, CDR1 SGHRS and CDR2 YFSETQ. The CDR3 region is CASSLARSGRSTGELFF. The CDR3 DNA follows: TGCGCCAGCAGCTTGGCGCGTAGTGGCAGGAGCACCGGGGAGCTGTTTTTT.

This clonotype showed up many times. V and J are TRBV7-9 and TRBJ2-5; 7 nucleotides match TRBD1. Germline V gives CDR1 SEHNR, CDR2 FQNEAQ (reference sequence). J gave up 4 bases and V 3 bases, and 5 bases lay outside the gene matches. The CDR3 has 14 residues. The CDR3 spells CASSFTGEGETQYF. DNA of the CDR3: TGTGCCAGCAGCTTCACAGGGGAAGGAGAGACCCAGTACTTC.

This clonotype was seen only a few times. The CDR3 DNA sequence: TGCGCCAGCAGCTTGGGTTCCAGCCGCGGGGGCCAGTACTTC. The encoded protein is CASSLGSSRGGQYF. The chain recombines TRBV5-1 with TRBJ2-5; 7 nucleotides line up with TRBD2. Germline CDR1 SGHRS, CDR2 YFSETQ. The CDR3 is 14 residues long. Losses at the gene ends were 0 bases for V and 10 bases for J; bases not matched to a gene: 9.

The chain carries TRBV7-6 and TRBJ1-1; D perhaps matches TRBD1 (5 bases). The CDR3 sequence is 16 residues long. Looked up from germline, CDR1 is SGHVS and CDR2 is FNYEAQ. The V end lost 0 bases, the J end lost 8 bases, and 19 bases lay between the germline ends. The CDR3 is CASSLAPGITTAEAFF. The CDR3 nucleotides are TGTGCCAGCAGCTTAGCGCCAGGGATTACCACCGCGGAAGCTTTCTTT.

The chain links TRBV5-1 to TRBJ2-3; maybe TRBD2 (5 bases). The CDR3 covers 13 residues. Trimming took 2 bases from V and 6 from J, leaving 10 bases between them. The germline gives CDR1 SGHRS, CDR2 YFSETQ. The DNA of the CDR3 is TGCGCCAGCAGCTTTCGGACTTGGGATACGCAGTATTTT. Translating it yields CASSFRTWDTQYF.

This clonotype was recorded a few times. The chain has TRBV24-1 and TRBJ2-2, with D uncertain. The CDR3 sequence is 14 residues long. V lost 3 bases and J 4 bases, leaving 8 bases between the germline ends. The germline V gene encodes CDR1 KGHDR and CDR2 SFDVKD. CDR3 region: CATSDQELTGELFF. The CDR3 nucleotides are TGTGCCACCAGTGATCAGGAGCTCACCGGGGAGCTGTTTTTT.

The chain has TRBV5-1 and TRBJ2-1; D uncertain. The germline V gene encodes CDR1 SGHRS and CDR2 YFSETQ. The V gene lost 4 bases and the J gene lost 8 bases, with 13 bases spanning the gap. The CDR3 spans 13 residues. CDR3 amino acids: CASSKAIGHEQFF. DNA for the CDR3: TGCGCCAGCAGCAAGGCTATCGGTCATGAGCAGTTCTTC.

Ten or more counts support this clonotype. The chain joins TRBV30 to TRBJ1-1; a possible D gene is TRBD1 (6 bases). The CDR3 spans 14 residues. V was trimmed by 3 bases and J by 3 bases, leaving 14 bases between them. CDR1 and CDR2 from the germline V gene are GTSNPN and SVGIG (reference sequence). CDR3 in amino acids: CAWSVKQGYTEAFF. The CDR3 DNA sequence: TGTGCCTGGAGCGTTAAACAGGGTTACACTGAAGCTTTCTTT.

The chain is built from TRBV12-3 or TRBV12-4 and TRBJ2-2, with 8 bases aligning to TRBD1. This CDR3 is 16 amino acids long. Trimming cost V 1 base and J 2 bases; bases outside gene matches: 3. The CDR3 DNA reads TGTGCCAGCAGTTTAGGGACAGGGAGTAACACCGGGGAGCTGTTTTTT. Protein sequence: CASSLGTGSNTGELFF.

This clonotype was found many times. V is TRBV20-1 and J is TRBJ2-3; D is uncertain. Germline CDR1 reads DFQATT; CDR2 reads SNEGSKA (reference sequence). Trimming left V 3 bases short and J 2 bases short, with 6 bases between. The CDR3 length is 12 residues. The CDR3: CSASPPTDTQYF. Written as DNA, the CDR3 is TGCAGTGCTAGCCCCCCCACAGATACGCAGTATTTT.

This clonotype was seen a few times. The CDR3 DNA reads TGCAGTGCTAGAGATTCAGGACGCGGTTCACCCCTCCACTTT. The encoded protein is CSARDSGRGSPLHF. The rearrangement uses TRBV20-1 and TRBJ1-6, with D hard to call. The CDR3 length is 14 residues. Trimming took 0 bases from V and 9 from J, leaving 12 bases between them. The germline V gene encodes CDR1 DFQATT and CDR2 SNEGSKA (reference sequence).

This chain links TRBV7-2 with TRBJ1-6; D may be TRBD1 (6 bases). The germline CDR1 and CDR2 sequences are SGHTA and FQGNSA. The V and J ends lost 2 bases and 6 bases respectively, with 14 bases between them. The CDR3 contains 16 residues. The CDR3 here is CASSLTGTNFNSPLHF. The CDR3 DNA reads TGTGCCAGCAGCTTAACCGGGACAAACTTTAATTCACCCCTCCACTTT.

To note about this clonotype: This could be a read error, since a much larger clone is one nucleotide away. The chain couples TRBV5-6 to TRBJ2-1, with a tentative D call TRBD2 (6 bases). The germline V gene encodes CDR1 SGHDT and CDR2 YYEEEE. The CDR3 covers 14 residues. V dropped 9 bases and J dropped 5 bases, with 18 bases sitting between them. CDR3: CAMGPGGLHNEQFF. In nucleotides, the CDR3 is TGTGCCATGGGCCCCGGGGGACTGCACAATGAGCAGTTCTTC.

This chain links TRBV19 with TRBJ2-3; D remains unclear. Germline V gives CDR1 LNHDA, CDR2 SQIVND (reference sequence). Trimming took off 3 bases at V and 3 bases at J, with 4 bases between the two ends. The CDR3 is 12 residues long. The CDR3 sequence: CASSMRTDTQYF. CDR3 in DNA: TGTGCCAGTAGTATGAGAACAGATACGCAGTATTTT.

This clonotype was counted between two and nine times. This chain connects TRBV12-3 or TRBV12-4 to TRBJ2-5, with a possible D match to TRBD2 (5 bases). Trimming took 6 bases from V and 6 from J, leaving 17 bases between them. CDR3 length: 14 amino acids. This chain's CDR3 is CASSPPAGPKTQYF. The CDR3 DNA is TGTGCCAGCAGCCCCCCCGCGGGTCCCAAGACCCAGTACTTC.

This clonotype was seen ten or more times. The genes are TRBV7-2 and TRBJ1-1; D uncertain. Germline CDR1 reads SGHTA; CDR2 reads FQGNSA. Deletions cut 4 bases from V and 8 bases from J, with 14 bases between. This CDR3 comprises 13 residues. The DNA for the CDR3 is TGTGCCAGCAGCTCAGGAATGGTGTGGGAAGCTTTCTTT. Protein product: CASSSGMVWEAFF. Full variable domain (rest looked up from reference TRBV7-2 and TRBJ1-1): GAGVSQSPSNKVTEKGKDVELRCDPISGHTALYWYRQSLGQGLEFLIYFQGNSAPDKSGLPSDRFSAERTGGSVSTLTIQRTQQEDSAVYLCASSSGMVWEAFFGQGTRLTVV.

This clonotype was observed a handful of times. The rearrangement uses TRBV5-1 and TRBJ2-1, with D possibly matching TRBD1 (6 bases). Trimming left V 0 bases short and J 1 base short, with 14 bases between. In germline, CDR1 is SGHRS, CDR2 YFSETQ. This CDR3 spans 17 amino acids. The CDR3 region has the DNA TGCGCCAGCAGCTTGGAACTGGGGGCACCGTCCTACAATGAGCAGTTCTTC. It specifies CASSLELGAPSYNEQFF.

This clonotype was counted between two and nine times. The V call is TRBV23-1, the J call TRBJ1-4; the D is unclear. TRBV23-1 is classed as an ORF, of uncertain function. V lost 0 bases to trimming and J lost 4 bases, with 15 bases between them. This CDR3 region has 17 residues. The CDR3 sequence: CASSQSTLRRDNEKLFF. CDR3 DNA sequence: TGCGCCAGCAGTCAATCTACCTTGCGAAGGGATAATGAAAAACTGTTTTTT.

This chain links TRBV7-9 with TRBJ2-5, with TRBD1 matching over 10 bases. The CDR3 contains 16 residues. J was trimmed by 4 bases and V by 5 bases; bases with no gene match: 10. Germline loops: CDR1 SEHNR, CDR2 FQNEAQ (reference sequence). The CDR3 bases are TGTGCCAGCAGCCCCCGCCTGGACAGGGGGGGAGAGACCCAGTACTTC. Residues: CASSPRLDRGGETQYF. Variable domain in full (rest from reference TRBV7-9 and TRBJ2-5): DTGVSQNPRHKITKRGQNVTFRCDPISEHNRLYWYRQTLGQGPEFLTYFQNEAQLEKSRLLSDRFSAERPKGSFSTLEIQRTEQGDSAMYLCASSPRLDRGGETQYFGPGTRLLVL.